The 4 T cell receptor beta chains below were found in one sample sequenced in a study of chemoradiotherapy in HPV16-positive cancers. Data came from immunoSEQ multiplex PCR; TCRdb stores just in-frame clones and leaves some out. The table has more than 10,000 clones, nearly 90% seen once. Sequences were derived from blood, sampled from a patient who underwent chemoradiotherapy. The receptors were gathered from a human donor with HPV-associated anogenital cancer.

The J gene is TRBJ2-7, the V gene TRBV6-4; possibly TRBD1 for D (6 bases). V was pared by 5 bases and J by 3 bases, with 14 bases between. CDR1 and CDR2 (germline): MRHNA, SNTAGT. The CDR3 has 14 amino acids. The CDR3 nucleotides read TGTGCCAGCAGTCCCTACCCGGACAGCTACGAGCAGTACTTC. It is translated as CASSPYPDSYEQYF.

The V and J genes are TRBV11-2 and TRBJ2-5; D gene uncertain. The CDR3 totals 13 residues. With 1 base removed from V and 0 bases from J, the gap between germline ends came to 3 bases. CDR1 and CDR2 from the germline V gene are SGHAT and FQNNGV. The CDR3 DNA sequence: TGTGCCAGCAGCTTAGGCTACCAAGAGACCCAGTACTTC. Its translation: CASSLGYQETQYF.

V and J are TRBV27 and TRBJ2-3; 7 bases are shared with TRBD2. The germline V gene has CDR1 MNHEY and CDR2 SMNVEV (reference sequence). The CDR3 length is 14 residues. V gave up 10 bases and J gave up 2 bases; unmatched junction bases: 9. CDR3 sequence: CATRKAGFTDTQYF. In nucleotides, the CDR3 is TGTGCCACTCGTAAAGCGGGATTCACAGATACGCAGTATTTT.

V gene TRBV19 combines with J gene TRBJ1-3; D is undetermined. Trimming shortened V by 2 bases and J by 0 bases, and 14 bases separated the two germline ends. This CDR3 has 17 amino acids. Germline V CDR1 and CDR2: LNHDA, SQIVND (reference sequence). Here the CDR3 reads CASSIRGLGSSGNTIYF. The CDR3 bases are TGTGCCAGTAGTATACGCGGCCTTGGCTCCTCTGGAAACACCATATATTTT.